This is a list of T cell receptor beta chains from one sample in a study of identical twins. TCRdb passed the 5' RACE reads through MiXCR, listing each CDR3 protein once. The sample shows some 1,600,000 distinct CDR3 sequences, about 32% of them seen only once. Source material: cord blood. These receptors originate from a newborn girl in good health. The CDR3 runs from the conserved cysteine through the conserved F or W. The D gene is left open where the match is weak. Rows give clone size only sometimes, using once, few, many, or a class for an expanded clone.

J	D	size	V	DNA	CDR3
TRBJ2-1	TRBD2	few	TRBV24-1	TGTGCCACCAGTGATTCTCGGCGGGAGGGAAAGTTCTTC	CATSDSRREGKFF
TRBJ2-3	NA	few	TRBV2	TGTGCCAGCAGTGAAGCCGGTCCCGGAGAGAAGTATTTT	CASSEAGPGEKYF
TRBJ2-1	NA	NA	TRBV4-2	TGTGCCAGCAGCCGATACTCAGGCGTCAATGAGCAGTTCTTC	CASSRYSGVNEQFF
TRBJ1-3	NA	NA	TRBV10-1	TGCGCCAGCGCACCCAAGTGTGGTTCTGGAAACACCATATATTTT	CASAPKCGSGNTIYF
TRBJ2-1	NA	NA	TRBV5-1	TGCGCCAGCAGCTTGTTGGCTGGGGGGGCGAACAATGAGCAGTTCTTC	CASSLLAGGANNEQFF
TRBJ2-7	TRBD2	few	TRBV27	TGTGCCAGCAGTTTCACTAGCGGGGGTGGCGAGCAGTACTTC	CASSFTSGGGEQYF
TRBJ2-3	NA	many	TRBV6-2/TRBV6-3	TGTGCCAGCCGATTGACTAGATCGGCACAAGATACGCAGTATTTT	CASRLTRSAQDTQYF
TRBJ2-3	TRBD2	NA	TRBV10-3	TGTGCCATCAGGGGGACTAGCGGGGCTGGCACAGATACGCAGTATTTT	CAIRGTSGAGTDTQYF
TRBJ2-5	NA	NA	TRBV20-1	TGCAGTGGAGAGTACCAAGAGACCCAGTACTTC	CSGEYQETQYF
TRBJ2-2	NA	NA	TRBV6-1	TGTGCCAGCAGTGAAGACAGGGCCGGGGAGCTGTTTTTT	CASSEDRAGELFF
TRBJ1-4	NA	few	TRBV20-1	TGCAGTGCTCGGGTCCTTGAAAAACTGTTTTTT	CSARVLEKLFF
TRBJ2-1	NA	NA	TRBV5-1	TGCGCCAGCAGCTTGGCGGGCAGGGTGGCGAACACCGGGGAGCTGTTCTTC	CASSLAGRVANTGELFF
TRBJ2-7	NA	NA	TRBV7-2	TGTGCCAGCAGCTATGAGGGAGGTCCCTACGAGCAGTACTTC	CASSYEGGPYEQYF
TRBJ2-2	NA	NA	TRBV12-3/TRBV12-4	TGTGCCAGCAGTTCCAGGGTTAACACCGGGGAGCTGTTTTTT	CASSSRVNTGELFF
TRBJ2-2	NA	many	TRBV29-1	TGCAGCGTTGCGGGCACCGGGGAGCTGTTTTTT	CSVAGTGELFF
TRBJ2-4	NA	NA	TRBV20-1	TGCAGTGCTAGAGGCAGGGTGGCCAACATTCAGTACTTC	CSARGRVANIQYF
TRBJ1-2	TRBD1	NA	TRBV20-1	TGCAGTGCTAGAGTTGAGTGGGGACAGGGTGGTGGCTACACCTTC	CSARVEWGQGGGYTF
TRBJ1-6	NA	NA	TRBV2	TGTGCCAGCAGTGAAATTGGCGGCTATTCACCCCTCCACTTT	CASSEIGGYSPLHF
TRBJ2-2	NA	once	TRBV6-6	TGTGCCAGCAGCCCGGGCAGGGTGAACACCGGGGAGCTGTTTTTT	CASSPGRVNTGELFF
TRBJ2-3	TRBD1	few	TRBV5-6	TGTGCCAGCAGCTTGGAGACAGGGGGAGATACGCAGTATTTT	CASSLETGGDTQYF
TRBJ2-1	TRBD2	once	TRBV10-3	TGTGCCATCAGTAAGGTGGCTAGCGGGAGAGGGGATGAGCAGTTCTTC	CAISKVASGRGDEQFF
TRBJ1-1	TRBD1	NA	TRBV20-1	TGCAGTGCTAGAGCCCGGGACAGAATGAACACTGAAGCTTTCTTT	CSARARDRMNTEAFF
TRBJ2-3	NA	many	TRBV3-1	TGTGCCAGCAGCCACCCGGGACCCGAAGGAGATACGCAGTATTTT	CASSHPGPEGDTQYF
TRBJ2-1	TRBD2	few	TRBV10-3	TGTGCCATCAGCCCTAGCGGGGGCTCCTACAATGAGCAGTTCTTC	CAISPSGGSYNEQFF
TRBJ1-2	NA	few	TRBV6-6	TGTGCCAGCAGTTACTCTTTAGCTAACTATGGCTACACCTTC	CASSYSLANYGYTF
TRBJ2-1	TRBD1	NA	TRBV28	TGTGCCAGCAGTCGTACTAGGGACAGGGTGTTCAACAATGAGCAGTTCTTC	CASSRTRDRVFNNEQFF
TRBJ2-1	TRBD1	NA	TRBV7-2	TGTGCCAGCAGTCCCGGGACAGGGTTATTCAATGAGCAGTTCTTC	CASSPGTGLFNEQFF
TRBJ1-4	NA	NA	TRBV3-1	TGTGCCAGCAGCCGCGTAAGACAGGCCCAACTGTTTTTT	CASSRVRQAQLFF
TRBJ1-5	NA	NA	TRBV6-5	TGTGCCAGCAGTTACTCGAGCCCGGGCGATCAGCCCCAGCATTTT	CASSYSSPGDQPQHF
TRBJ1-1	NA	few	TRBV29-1	TGCAGCGTTGGAGCTGGGCAAAACACTGAAGCTTTCTTT	CSVGAGQNTEAFF
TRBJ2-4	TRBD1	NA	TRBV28	TGTGCCAGCAGTTCGTCCGGGACAGGGGAAAACATTCAGTACTTC	CASSSSGTGENIQYF
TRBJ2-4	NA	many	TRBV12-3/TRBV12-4	TGTGCCAGCACCTTCAGAAAAGGGGCCAAAAACATTCAGTACTTC	CASTFRKGAKNIQYF
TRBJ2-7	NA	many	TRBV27	TGTGCCAGCAGCTTCTCGACGGGATCCTACGAGCAGTACTTC	CASSFSTGSYEQYF
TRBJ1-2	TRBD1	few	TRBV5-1	TGCGCCAGCAGCCCGCGTGTTGAAGCAGGGGGCTATGGCTACACCTTC	CASSPRVEAGGYGYTF
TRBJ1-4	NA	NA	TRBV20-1	TGCAGGAACCGACAGGAAAAACTGTTTTTT	CRNRQEKLFF
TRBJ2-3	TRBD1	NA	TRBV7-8	TGTGCCAGCAGCGCCGACAGGGTTTCGAGAGATACGCAGTATTTT	CASSADRVSRDTQYF
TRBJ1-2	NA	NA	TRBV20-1	TGCAGTGCTCGTAACAGGGAAGACACCTTC	CSARNREDTF
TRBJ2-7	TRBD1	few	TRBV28	TGTGCCAGCCGCCGGGACAGATTTTCCTACGAGCAGTACTTC	CASRRDRFSYEQYF
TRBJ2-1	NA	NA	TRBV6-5	TGTGCCAGCAGCTTGCGGCGGGACCAAAACAATGAGCAGTTCTTC	CASSLRRDQNNEQFF
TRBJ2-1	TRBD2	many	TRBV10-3	TGTGCCATCGGTAGCGGGGGCGAATCCGAGCAGTTCTTC	CAIGSGGESEQFF
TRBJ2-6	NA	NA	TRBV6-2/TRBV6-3	TGTGCCAGCAGCCTGACCCAACTCAGGGGTGGGGCCAACGTCCTGACTTTC	CASSLTQLRGGANVLTF